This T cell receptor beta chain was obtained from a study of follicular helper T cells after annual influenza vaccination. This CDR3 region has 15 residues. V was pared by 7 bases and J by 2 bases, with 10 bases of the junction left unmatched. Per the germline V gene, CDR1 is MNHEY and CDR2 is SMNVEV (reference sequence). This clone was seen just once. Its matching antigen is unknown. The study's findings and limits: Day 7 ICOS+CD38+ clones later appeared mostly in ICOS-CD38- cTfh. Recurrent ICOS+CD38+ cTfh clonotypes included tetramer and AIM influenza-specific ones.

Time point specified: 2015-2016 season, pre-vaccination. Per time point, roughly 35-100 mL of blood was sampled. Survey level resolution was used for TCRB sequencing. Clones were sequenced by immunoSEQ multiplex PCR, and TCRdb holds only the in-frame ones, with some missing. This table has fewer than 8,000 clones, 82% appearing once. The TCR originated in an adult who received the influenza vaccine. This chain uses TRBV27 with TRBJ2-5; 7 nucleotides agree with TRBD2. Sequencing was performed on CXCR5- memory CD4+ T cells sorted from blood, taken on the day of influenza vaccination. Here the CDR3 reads CASKGGLGVQETQYF. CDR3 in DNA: TGTGCCAGCAAGGGAGGGCTAGGGGTGCAAGAGACCCAGTACTTC.